The 21 T cell receptor beta chains listed next were all sequenced from one sample in a study of CD8 T cells in Susac syndrome. Random hexamers were used to reverse transcribe the RNA input (about 0.45 to 1 ug). TCRdb reprocessed the immunoSEQ multiplex PCR reads via MiXCR and lists one record per CDR3 protein. In the table there are 130,000 or so distinct CDR3 sequences, about 94% of which are singletons. The material sequenced was CD8+ T cells from PBMCs. The receptors were sampled from a human donor with Susac syndrome.

The chain recombines TRBV19 with TRBJ1-1, with 11 bases lining up with TRBD1. Germline CDR1 and CDR2: LNHDA and SQIVND (reference sequence). V lost 9 bases, J lost 4 bases, and 4 bases stayed unmatched. The CDR3 is made up of 13 amino acids. In DNA form, the CDR3 reads TGTGCCAGCCGGACAGGGGGCTCCACTGAAGCTTTCTTT. Protein sequence: CASRTGGSTEAFF.

This chain connects TRBV29-1 to TRBJ1-2, with TRBD1 matching 7 bases. Looked up from germline, CDR1 is SQVTM and CDR2 is ANQGSEA. Trimming cost V 6 bases and J 2 bases; bases outside gene matches: 12. The CDR3 consists of 15 residues. CDR3 protein: CSVLLAQTGNYGYTF. CDR3 in DNA: TGCAGCGTCCTGTTGGCGCAGACAGGGAACTATGGCTACACCTTC.

This chain links TRBV7-9 with TRBJ2-2; D remains unclear. The CDR3 runs to 16 residues. The germline V gene encodes CDR1 SEHNR and CDR2 FQNEAQ (reference sequence). V lost 2 bases and J lost 3, with 13 bases in between. CDR3 protein: CASSLTSDPHTGELFF. The CDR3 DNA is TGTGCCAGCAGCTTAACATCGGACCCACACACCGGGGAGCTGTTTTTT.

V and J are TRBV7-9 and TRBJ2-5; D call uncertain. Germline V CDR1 and CDR2: SEHNR, FQNEAQ (reference sequence). V was pared by 5 bases and J by 9 bases, with 16 bases between. The CDR3 length is 13 residues. The CDR3 spells CASSGPGLLAQYF. Written as DNA, the CDR3 is TGTGCCAGCAGCGGACCAGGCCTCCTGGCCCAGTACTTC. Variable domain in full (rest from reference TRBV7-9 and TRBJ2-5): DTGVSQNPRHKITKRGQNVTFRCDPISEHNRLYWYRQTLGQGPEFLTYFQNEAQLEKSRLLSDRFSAERPKGSFSTLEIQRTEQGDSAMYLCASSGPGLLAQYFGPGTRLLVL.

CDR3 residues: CASSEYGGGETQYF. CDR3 sequence (DNA): TGTGCCAGCAGTGAATATGGTGGCGGGGAGACCCAGTACTTC. V gene TRBV25-1 combines with J gene TRBJ2-5; TRBD2 might be the D (5 bases). The CDR3 has 14 residues. Germline loops: CDR1 MGHDK, CDR2 SYGVNS. V lost 0 bases to trimming and J lost 5 bases, with 10 bases between them.

The chain couples TRBV19 to TRBJ2-7; TRBD1 aligns across 7 bases. The CDR3 is made up of 16 amino acids. In germline, CDR1 is LNHDA, CDR2 SQIVND (reference sequence). After removal of 3 bases from V and 3 bases from J, the junction contained 11 bases not matched to a gene. CDR3 sequence: CASSMGPRQGLYEQYF. The CDR3 DNA follows: TGTGCCAGTAGTATGGGCCCCCGACAGGGTCTCTACGAGCAGTACTTC.

The genes are TRBV7-9 and TRBJ1-3; D perhaps matches TRBD1 (6 bases). CDR3 size: 16 residues. CDR1 is SEHNR, CDR2 FQNEAQ, per germline (reference sequence). Trimming took off 4 bases at V and 4 bases at J, with 17 bases between the two ends. CDR3: CASSSAGTRSGNTIYF. The CDR3 DNA reads TGTGCCAGCAGCTCAGCCGGGACACGGTCGGGAAACACCATATATTTT.

The CDR3 coding sequence is TGCAGCGCCCCGGAGGGGCTAGATACGCAGTATTTT. Encoded protein: CSAPEGLDTQYF. The chain joins TRBV29-1 to TRBJ2-3; D is possibly TRBD2 (6 bases). Per germline, CDR1 SQVTM and CDR2 ANQGSEA. The CDR3 sequence is 12 residues long. V gave up 7 bases and J gave up 5 bases, with 13 bases separating them.

The CDR3 DNA reads TGTGCCAGCAGCTTAGGTGCTAGCGGGGGGGTTGATGAGCAGTTCTTC. It specifies CASSLGASGGVDEQFF. V and J are TRBV7-9 and TRBJ2-1, with 12 positions matching TRBD2. V shed 1 base and J 8 bases; nucleotides not matched to a gene: 6. This CDR3 is 16 amino acids long. Germline values: CDR1 SEHNR, CDR2 FQNEAQ (reference sequence).

The chain carries TRBV2 and TRBJ1-5; TRBD1 might be the D (5 bases). Germline V gene data show CDR1 as SNHLY and CDR2 as FYNNEI. CDR3 length: 15 residues. Between the trimmed V and J ends, which lost 6 bases and 3 bases, there was a span of 15 bases. CDR3 residues: CASSGGTNNNQPQHF. The CDR3 coding sequence is TGTGCCAGCAGCGGCGGGACTAACAACAATCAGCCCCAGCATTTT.

The rearrangement joins TRBV20-1 to TRBJ2-1; perhaps TRBD2 as D (6 bases). The CDR3 length is 17 residues. Germline V gives CDR1 DFQATT, CDR2 SNEGSKA (reference sequence). Trimming pared 5 bases from V and 0 bases from J, leaving 20 bases between. The CDR3 loop reads CSAPDVGGLGSYNEQFF. CDR3 in DNA: TGCAGTGCTCCCGATGTCGGGGGACTCGGCTCCTACAATGAGCAGTTCTTC.

The gene calls are TRBV20-1 and TRBJ2-3; 7 bases are a match to TRBD2. The V and J ends lost 4 bases and 3 bases, in that order; junction bases with no gene match: 13. The CDR3 length is 16 residues. Looked up from germline, CDR1 is DFQATT and CDR2 is SNEGSKA (reference sequence). The CDR3: CSATLREAGDTDTQYF. DNA for the CDR3: TGCAGTGCTACCCTACGGGAGGCAGGCGATACAGATACGCAGTATTTT.

The chain employs TRBV9 and TRBJ2-5; the D gene is possibly TRBD2 (6 bases). V lost 4 bases and J lost 2, with 15 bases in between. Germline V lookup: CDR1 SGDLS, CDR2 YYNGEE. This CDR3 spans 15 amino acids. As DNA, the CDR3 is TGTGCCAGCAGCTTGGCCGGAGGGTGGCAAGAGACCCAGTACTTC. This gives the protein CASSLAGGWQETQYF.

This chain joins TRBV30 and TRBJ1-1; D gene ambiguous. Germline V gene lookup returns CDR1 GTSNPN and CDR2 SVGIG (reference sequence). V was clipped by 0 bases and J by 5 bases, with 10 bases between them. This CDR3 contains 13 residues. The CDR3, as DNA: TGTGCCTGGAGTGTAAGCGTAGCGACTGAAGCTTTCTTT. This encodes CAWSVSVATEAFF.

The chain has TRBV4-2 and TRBJ2-1, with D possibly matching TRBD2 (6 bases). Trimming removed 1 base at V and 7 bases at J, with 11 bases between. CDR1 is LGHNA, CDR2 YNFKEQ, per germline. The length of the CDR3 is 14 residues. CDR3 bases: TGTGCCAGCAGCCAAGTTCAAGGAGGGAATGAGCAGTTCTTC. Translating it yields CASSQVQGGNEQFF.

The rearrangement links TRBV7-8 to TRBJ2-1, with 7 nucleotides matching TRBD2. The CDR3 spans 14 residues. After removal of 2 bases from V and 6 bases from J, the junction contained 4 bases not matched to a gene. Germline CDR1 reads SGHVS; CDR2 reads FQNEAQ. DNA for the CDR3: TGTGCCAGCAGCTTATGGGCTAGCGGCAATGAGCAGTTCTTC. Protein: CASSLWASGNEQFF.

The chain couples TRBV5-4 to TRBJ2-7, with D possibly matching TRBD2 (5 bases). The V gene's germline CDR1 is SGHNT and CDR2 YYREEE (reference sequence). The CDR3 covers 13 residues. V was shortened by 4 bases and J by 3 bases, with 11 bases between the two germline ends. The CDR3 sequence is CASSPRGFYEQYF. The CDR3, as DNA: TGTGCCAGCAGCCCCCGGGGTTTCTACGAGCAGTACTTC.

The rearrangement links TRBV15 to TRBJ2-1; weak D call: TRBD1 (6 bases). V was cut by 1 base and J by 8 bases, with 9 bases left in between. The germline V gene encodes CDR1 LNHNV and CDR2 YYDKDF (reference sequence). CDR3 length equals 13 residues. CDR3 sequence reads: CATSRARGYEQFF. The CDR3 region has the DNA TGTGCCACCAGCAGAGCCAGGGGATATGAGCAGTTCTTC.

This clonotype was detected many times. The rearrangement joins TRBV4-3 to TRBJ2-7; a possible D gene is TRBD1 (5 bases). Germline CDR1 is LGHNA and CDR2 is YSLEER. The V end was cut by 5 bases, the J end by 0 bases, with 8 bases between. This CDR3 region has 13 residues. CDR3 amino acids: CASSSGSSYEQYF. The CDR3 DNA reads as TGCGCCAGCAGCTCAGGGTCCTCCTACGAGCAGTACTTC.

The chain combines TRBV5-6 with TRBJ2-3; weak D call: TRBD2 (5 bases). The V gene's germline CDR1 is SGHDT and CDR2 YYEEEE. The ends were cut back, 0 bases at V and 4 bases at J, with 12 bases in the middle. The CDR3 is made up of 15 amino acids. CDR3 in amino acids: CASSLAIVGADTQYF. The CDR3 bases are TGTGCCAGCAGCTTGGCCATCGTCGGGGCAGATACGCAGTATTTT.

The chain carries TRBV15 and TRBJ2-2; D is perhaps TRBD1 (5 bases). The CDR3 runs 13 residues. CDR1 and CDR2 (germline): LNHNV, YYDKDF (reference sequence). Trimming took off 3 bases at V and 3 bases at J, with 5 bases between the two ends. The CDR3 sequence is CATSRTDTGELFF. The CDR3 DNA is TGTGCCACCAGCAGGACAGACACCGGGGAGCTGTTTTTT.